One and the same sample provided the 26 T cell receptor beta chains below, sequenced in a study of blood T cell repertoires in COVID-19. Using immunoSEQ multiplex PCR, the repertoire was profiled, and TCRdb retains in-frame clones only, with some absent. The sample has 200,000 to 300,000 clones, about 81% seen once. The sample taken for sequencing was peripheral blood. These receptors were obtained from a woman aged 55-70 years with active or convalescent COVID-19.

In regard to this clone: At one boundary the junction diverges from the germline segment, which might be a read error. The chain combines TRBV2 with TRBJ1-3; D is unresolved. Germline loops: CDR1 SNHLY, CDR2 FYNNEI. The CDR3 spans 14 residues. The CDR3 DNA follows: TGTGCCAGCCAGAATGTGGGTTCGGGAAACATCATATATTTT. Translated: CASQNVGSGNIIYF.

The rearrangement links TRBV12-3 or TRBV12-4 to TRBJ1-2; a possible D gene is TRBD1 (5 bases). CDR3 size: 12 residues. V was trimmed by 5 bases and J by 4 bases, leaving 8 bases between them. The CDR3, as DNA: TGTGCCAGCAGTGAACAGGTCTATGGCTACACCTTC. Amino acids: CASSEQVYGYTF.

This clone was observed a single time. Here the CDR3 DNA reads TGTGCCAGCAGTTACTTACAGGGGGCGGTCAACTATGGCTACACCTTC. Encoded protein: CASSYLQGAVNYGYTF. The rearrangement joins TRBV6-5 to TRBJ1-2; 9 nucleotides agree with TRBD1. The CDR3 is 16 amino acids. The V and J ends lost 1 base and 2 bases, in that order; junction bases with no gene match: 5. CDR1 and CDR2 from the germline V gene are MNHEY and SVGAGI.

Notes on this clone: The sample holds other DNA sequences that translate to the same CDR3. The chain recombines TRBV7-9 with TRBJ2-7; a possible D gene is TRBD1 (6 bases). The CDR3 length is 13 residues. Germline V gene lookup returns CDR1 SEHNR and CDR2 FQNEAQ (reference sequence). V was trimmed by 3 bases and J by 2 bases, leaving 8 bases between them. The CDR3 bases are TGTGCCAGCAGCTTCACAGGGACCTACGAGCAGTACTTC. Translated: CASSFTGTYEQYF.

V gene TRBV7-7 combines with J gene TRBJ1-2; 9 nucleotides match TRBD1. With V trimmed by 4 bases and J by 4 bases, 7 bases remained unmatched. The CDR3 runs to 15 residues. CDR1 is SSHAT and CDR2 is FNYEAQ in the germline V gene (reference sequence). The CDR3 nucleotides read TGTGCCAGCAGCTCCACAGGGGGCGTCCGCTATGGCTACACCTTC. Translation: CASSSTGGVRYGYTF.

The chain carries TRBV6-1 and TRBJ2-7, with 12 bases aligning to TRBD1. Germline V gene lookup returns CDR1 MNHNS and CDR2 SASEGT. The V and J ends lost 4 bases and 5 bases, in that order; junction bases with no gene match: 9. The CDR3 totals 16 residues. CDR3 bases: TGTGCCAGCAGTGGAGAACCGGGACAGGGGGCAAACGAGCAGTACTTC. Translated, it gives CASSGEPGQGANEQYF.

The J gene is TRBJ1-1, the V gene TRBV29-1; D not certain. Between the trimmed V and J ends, which lost 3 bases and 2 bases, there was a span of 13 bases. This CDR3 is built from 14 residues. Germline CDR1 and CDR2: SQVTM and ANQGSEA. CDR3 bases: TGCAGCGTTGATCCCCCGCTCAGAAACACTGAAGCTTTCTTT. Translated: CSVDPPLRNTEAFF.

The rearrangement links TRBV4-1 to TRBJ2-3, with TRBD2 matching over 10 bases. The germline V gene encodes CDR1 MGHRA and CDR2 YSYEKL. Trimming took 0 bases from V and 5 from J; bases not matched to a gene: 8. This CDR3 has 17 amino acids. The CDR3 region has the DNA TGCGCCAGCAGCCAAGAAGGCAGCGGGGGGGCCAGAGATACGCAGTATTTT. It yields the protein CASSQEGSGGARDTQYF.

The gene calls are TRBV14 and TRBJ1-3; tentatively, D is TRBD1 (5 bases). CDR1 SGHDN and CDR2 FVKESK come from the germline V gene. This CDR3 region has 12 residues. V dropped 5 bases and J dropped 3 bases, with 5 bases sitting between them. This CDR3 reads CASSDSGNTIYF. The DNA for the CDR3 is TGTGCCAGCAGCGACAGTGGAAACACCATATATTTT. Complete variable domain (other parts from reference TRBV14 and TRBJ1-3): EAGVTQFPSHSVIEKGQTVTLRCDPISGHDNLYWYRRVMGKEIKFLLHFVKESKQDESGMPNNRFLAERTGGTYSTLKVQPAELEDSGVYFCASSDSGNTIYFGEGSWLTVV.

The chain uses TRBV6-5 and TRBJ1-1; D is ambiguous. This CDR3 is 15 amino acids long. The V gene's germline CDR1 is MNHEY and CDR2 SVGAGI. The V end lost 0 bases, the J end lost 5 bases, and 13 bases lay between the germline ends. The CDR3 loop is CASSYSYRLETEAFF. In nucleotides, the CDR3 is TGTGCCAGCAGTTACTCTTACCGACTGGAGACTGAAGCTTTCTTT.

The gene calls are TRBV18 and TRBJ1-5, with D tentatively TRBD1 (5 bases). The CDR3 contains 14 residues. Trimming cost V 2 bases and J 4 bases, with 9 bases left between them. Germline CDR1 reads KGHSH; CDR2 reads LQKENI. The CDR3 region is CASSPSRANQPQHF. The CDR3 bases are TGTGCCAGCTCACCATCCAGGGCGAATCAGCCCCAGCATTTT.

The chain has TRBV6-2 or TRBV6-3 and TRBJ1-6; tentative D call: TRBD1 (5 bases). The ends were cut back, 6 bases at V and 7 bases at J, with 10 bases in the middle. The CDR3 runs to 13 residues. Germline CDR1 is MNHEY and CDR2 is SVGEGT. The CDR3 nucleotides read TGTGCCAGCAGCTGGACAAACAATTCACCCCTCCACTTT. Its protein product is CASSWTNNSPLHF.

The chain is built from TRBV5-6 and TRBJ1-1; D is perhaps TRBD1 (5 bases). Germline V gene data show CDR1 as SGHDT and CDR2 as YYEEEE. The CDR3 length is 16 residues. The V and J ends lost 1 base and 8 bases respectively, with 21 bases between them. CDR3 nucleotide sequence: TGTGCCAGCAGCTTGTTAGGACACGGGTCTAAGTCGGAAGCTTTCTTT. It is translated as CASSLLGHGSKSEAFF.

J is TRBJ2-3 and V is TRBV5-1; 15 nucleotides match TRBD2. Germline CDR1 and CDR2: SGHRS and YFSETQ. The CDR3 totals 18 residues. Losses at the gene ends were 3 bases for V and 7 bases for J; bases not matched to a gene: 12. The CDR3 DNA follows: TGCGCCAGCAGCTCTTCGGGACTAGCGGGGGGCTCCCTTCATACGCAGTATTTT. It encodes CASSSSGLAGGSLHTQYF.

The chain uses TRBV19 and TRBJ1-2; 9 bases map to TRBD1. Germline V gene data show CDR1 as LNHDA and CDR2 as SQIVND (reference sequence). V lost 4 bases, J lost 4 bases, and 7 bases stayed unmatched. CDR3 length: 15 amino acids. This chain's CDR3 is CASSTSSDRGYGYTF. The CDR3, as DNA: TGTGCCAGTAGTACCTCCTCGGACAGGGGCTATGGCTACACCTTC.

The CDR3 DNA reads TGTGCCAGCAGCCACCGACAGGGGGCCACGCGGGGTGGCTACACCTTC. It yields the protein CASSHRQGATRGGYTF. This chain connects TRBV7-2 to TRBJ1-2; the match to TRBD1 covers 10 bases. With 5 bases clipped from V and 7 bases from J, the junction kept 13 bases outside the gene matches. This CDR3 comprises 16 residues. Germline CDR1 reads SGHTA; CDR2 reads FQGNSA.

This rearrangement joins TRBV4-3 to TRBJ1-2; TRBD1 matches 8 bases. The CDR3 sequence is 14 residues long. CDR1 and CDR2 (germline): LGHNA, YSLEER. The V gene end was trimmed by 3 bases and the J gene end by 5 bases; junction bases not matched to a gene: 5. CDR3 DNA: TGCGCCAGCAGCCACGCCGGACAGGGTTATGGCTACACCTTC. Translation gives CASSHAGQGYGYTF.

The J gene is TRBJ2-5, the V gene TRBV11-2; 11 bases are a match to TRBD1. The length of the CDR3 is 16 residues. Germline CDR1 and CDR2: SGHAT and FQNNGV. Germline trimming cut 5 bases from V and 2 bases from J; bases unmatched to any gene: 7. The CDR3 is CASSTRTGGPQETQYF. The CDR3 DNA sequence: TGTGCCAGCAGCACCCGGACAGGGGGCCCTCAAGAGACCCAGTACTTC.

Points on this clone: The same CDR3 is also encoded by other DNA sequences in this sample. The genes are TRBV27 and TRBJ1-1; D not certain. The CDR3 consists of 14 residues. Per the germline V gene, CDR1 is MNHEY and CDR2 is SMNVEV (reference sequence). Trimming left V 2 bases short and J 5 bases short, with 12 bases between. Written as DNA, the CDR3 is TGTGCCAGCAGTTTAGGGCGGGGTAGTACTGAAGCTTTCTTT. Protein sequence: CASSLGRGSTEAFF.

V usage is TRBV18 and J usage is TRBJ1-1; 7 bases are shared with TRBD1. Looked up from germline, CDR1 is KGHSH and CDR2 is LQKENI. The length of the CDR3 is 16 residues. Germline trimming cut 5 bases from V and 3 bases from J; bases unmatched to any gene: 12. In DNA form, the CDR3 reads TGTGCCAGCTCAATAGGGACAGTAGGGGCCTACACTGAAGCTTTCTTT. It encodes CASSIGTVGAYTEAFF.

The gene calls are TRBV6-5 and TRBJ1-2; 8 nucleotides align to TRBD1. This CDR3 is 13 amino acids long. With V trimmed by 6 bases and J by 8 bases, 8 bases remained unmatched. Per germline, CDR1 MNHEY and CDR2 SVGAGI. CDR3 sequence (DNA): TGTGCCAGCAGCCTGGACAGGGTTGGGGGCTACACCTTC. Residues: CASSLDRVGGYTF.

The rearrangement links TRBV6-2 or TRBV6-3 to TRBJ1-6; TRBD1 aligns across 7 bases. This CDR3 spans 15 amino acids. Germline V gives CDR1 MNHEY, CDR2 SVGEGT. V dropped 4 bases and J dropped 9; count of bases not matched to a gene: 9. The CDR3 nucleotides read TGTGCCAGCAGTTCGATGACAGGGTTAAGTTCACCCCTCCACTTT. Its protein product is CASSSMTGLSSPLHF.

This clone was detected only a few times. This rearrangement joins TRBV6-5 to TRBJ2-3, with a possible D match to TRBD2 (5 bases). The CDR3 totals 14 residues. Germline V gene data show CDR1 as MNHEY and CDR2 as SVGAGI. The V end lost 5 bases, the J end lost 5 bases, and 14 bases lay between the germline ends. Here the CDR3 reads CASSPEGLEDTQYF. In DNA, the CDR3 is TGTGCCAGCAGTCCCGAGGGTCTGGAAGATACGCAGTATTTT.

This clone was observed a handful of times. The chain joins TRBV6-2 or TRBV6-3 to TRBJ2-1; 8 nucleotides line up with TRBD2. The length of the CDR3 is 15 residues. Unmatched junction bases numbered 8, after V lost 6 bases and J lost 4 bases. Germline assignment: CDR1 MNHEY and CDR2 SVGEGT. For the CDR3, the DNA is TGTGCCAGCAGCTGGCTAGCGGGCGCATACAATGAGCAGTTCTTC. Translation: CASSWLAGAYNEQFF.

V is TRBV19 and J is TRBJ2-7; the D gene is possibly TRBD1 (6 bases). V lost 1 base to trimming and J lost 3 bases, with 10 bases between them. Germline loops: CDR1 LNHDA, CDR2 SQIVND (reference sequence). The CDR3 loop spans 14 amino acids. The CDR3 DNA sequence: TGTGCCAGTAGTATAGTGGGGGCCGACTACGAGCAGTACTTC. Protein: CASSIVGADYEQYF. The entire variable domain, with the rest obtained from reference TRBV19 and TRBJ2-7, is as follows: DGGITQSPKYLFRKEGQNVTLSCEQNLNHDAMYWYRQDPGQGLRLIYYSQIVNDFQKGDIAEGYSVSREKKESFPLTVTSAQKNPTAFYLCASSIVGADYEQYFGPGTRLTVT.

This clone was detected many times. V and J are TRBV12-5 and TRBJ2-5; D may be TRBD2 (6 bases). The germline V and J ends were trimmed by 0 bases and 6 bases, with 11 bases remaining between them. Germline CDR1 and CDR2: LGHNT and FRNRAP. CDR3 length: 14 amino acids. The CDR3 spells CASGLVRGRKTQYF. The CDR3 DNA reads TGTGCTAGTGGTTTGGTACGAGGGAGGAAGACCCAGTACTTC. The whole variable domain, remainder taken from reference TRBV12-5 and TRBJ2-5, is DARVTQTPRHKVTEMGQEVTMRCQPILGHNTVFWYRQTMMQGLELLAYFRNRAPLDDSGMPKDRFSAEMPDATLATLKIQPSEPRDSAVYFCASGLVRGRKTQYFGPGTRLLVL.